Described below is a single TCR beta chain sequence and its context. This CDR3 has 15 amino acids. V lost 0 bases to trimming and J lost 5 bases, with 15 bases between them. CDR1 and CDR2 (germline): SGDLS, YYNGEE. Profiled with immunoSEQ multiplex PCR; TCRdb holds only in-frame clones, not every one. The sample has 14,000 to 15,000 clones, around 70% seen once. The source of the sample is a study of T cell repertoires in MIS-A myocarditis. The sample was left ventricle heart tissue obtained at autopsy. This sequence originates from a man aged 18-30 years with fulminant myocarditis from multisystem inflammatory syndrome in adults (MIS-A) after COVID-19. The rearrangement joins TRBV9 to TRBJ2-7; possible D gene TRBD2, 5 bases. The CDR3: CASSVGRGRGNEQYF. The CDR3 bases are TGTGCCAGCAGCGTAGGGCGTGGGAGAGGCAACGAGCAGTACTTC.